The 15 T cell receptor beta chains presented below share a single source sample, sequenced in a study of blood T cell repertoires in COVID-19. Measured with immunoSEQ multiplex PCR; TCRdb has only the in-frame clones, and not every one. Of more than 300,000 clones in the sample, 88% were seen once. The specimen was PBMCs or T cells enriched from blood (not recorded which). These receptors came from a woman between 18 and 30 years old who had recovered from COVID-19.

The gene calls are TRBV19 and TRBJ1-5; TRBD1 agrees at 10 bases. The CDR3 has 15 amino acids. After removal of 8 bases from V and 3 bases from J, the junction contained 7 bases not matched to a gene. Germline values: CDR1 LNHDA, CDR2 SQIVND (reference sequence). CDR3 loop: CASLIGTGANQPQHF. The CDR3 DNA reads as TGTGCCAGTTTAATTGGGACAGGGGCCAATCAGCCCCAGCATTTT.

The chain carries TRBV5-5 and TRBJ1-2; TRBD1 is a possible D gene (5 bases). This CDR3 has 14 residues. Trimming cost V 4 bases and J 6 bases, with 16 bases left between them. Germline CDR1 SGHKS, CDR2 YYEKEE (reference sequence). The CDR3 spells CASSRRGQGNGYTF. The CDR3 DNA reads TGTGCCAGCAGCCGGAGGGGCCAGGGTAATGGCTACACCTTC.

As regards this clone: Different DNA sequences within this sample yield the same CDR3. This chain joins TRBV6-1 and TRBJ1-5; 7 bases are shared with TRBD1. The CDR3 is 13 amino acids. After removal of 3 bases from V and 4 bases from J, the junction contained 0 bases not matched to a gene. Germline V gene sequence: CDR1 MNHNS, CDR2 SASEGT. The CDR3 spells CASSDRGNQPQHF. Here the CDR3 DNA reads TGTGCCAGCAGTGACAGGGGGAATCAGCCCCAGCATTTT.

The CDR3 coding sequence is TGTGCCAGCAGCGCCCCGGGACTCCTCAACACTGAAGCTTTCTTT. Encoded protein: CASSAPGLLNTEAFF. The J gene is TRBJ1-1, the V gene TRBV9, with a tentative D call TRBD1 (5 bases). V gave up 3 bases and J gave up 2 bases, with 14 bases separating them. Germline-derived CDR1 and CDR2 are SGDLS and YYNGEE. The CDR3 covers 15 residues.

The chain is built from TRBV6-1 and TRBJ1-1; D unclear. Germline assignment: CDR1 MNHNS and CDR2 SASEGT. The CDR3 is made up of 13 amino acids. Trimming shortened V by 2 bases and J by 6 bases, and 10 bases separated the two germline ends. The CDR3 DNA sequence: TGTGCCAGCAGTGAATCTCGCGTCTCTGAAGCTTTCTTT. This translates into CASSESRVSEAFF.

The chain employs TRBV27 and TRBJ1-6; D is unresolved. The V end was cut by 5 bases, the J end by 12 bases, with 20 bases between. The CDR3 runs to 15 residues. Germline V lookup: CDR1 MNHEY, CDR2 SMNVEV (reference sequence). The DNA of the CDR3 is TGTGCCAGCAGTGCAGTACATGCGGTTCGGGGACCCCTCCACTTT. It codes for CASSAVHAVRGPLHF.

The DNA for the CDR3 is TGTGCCAGCAGCTCCCGGACAGGGCTCATTGAAGCTTTCTTT. Encoded protein: CASSSRTGLIEAFF. The chain joins TRBV5-4 to TRBJ1-1; 8 bases fit TRBD1. Per the germline V gene, CDR1 is SGHNT and CDR2 is YYREEE (reference sequence). The trim removed 3 bases at V and 7 bases at J, leaving 8 bases unmatched. This CDR3 comprises 14 residues.

The chain carries TRBV9 and TRBJ2-1, with 9 bases aligning to TRBD1. With V trimmed by 2 bases and J by 4 bases, 7 bases remained unmatched. Germline lookup yields CDR1 SGDLS and CDR2 YYNGEE. This CDR3 has 16 amino acids. The DNA of the CDR3 is TGTGCCAGCAGCGTTGGGGACAGGGCGATTTACAATGAGCAGTTCTTC. Translated, it gives CASSVGDRAIYNEQFF.

This clone was seen a single time. The J gene is TRBJ2-5, the V gene TRBV9, with 7 nucleotides matching TRBD1. The germline V gene has CDR1 SGDLS and CDR2 YYNGEE. V gave up 2 bases and J gave up 1 base; unmatched junction bases: 20. The CDR3 is 20 residues long. In DNA form, the CDR3 reads TGTGCCAGCAGCGTCCGGATAGGGCACCAGCCGGACAGGTCCCAAGAGACCCAGTACTTC. It encodes CASSVRIGHQPDRSQETQYF.

Comment on this clone: The sample holds other DNA sequences that translate to the same CDR3. The rearrangement links TRBV28 to TRBJ1-2; no firm D call. Germline V gene data show CDR1 as MDHEN and CDR2 as SYDVKM. This CDR3 has 11 amino acids. V was cut by 5 bases and J by 2 bases, with 3 bases left in between. CDR3 nucleotides: TGTGCCAGCAGTCCGAACTATGGCTACACCTTC. This translates into CASSPNYGYTF.

V usage is TRBV30 and J usage is TRBJ1-6, with 9 bases identical to TRBD1. This CDR3 has 15 amino acids. V lost 4 bases and J lost 9; bases outside the gene matches: 10. CDR1 and CDR2 from the germline V gene are GTSNPN and SVGIG (reference sequence). CDR3 sequence: CAWTYRDRDFSPLHF. In DNA form, the CDR3 reads TGTGCCTGGACCTATCGGGACAGGGACTTTTCACCCCTCCACTTT.

The table lists this clone with a few counts. CDR3 protein: CASSLIPTEGRTEAFF. The CDR3 DNA is TGTGCCAGCAGCTTAATCCCCACAGAAGGAAGGACTGAAGCTTTCTTT. The rearrangement joins TRBV7-9 to TRBJ1-1; no reliable D call. The germline V gene has CDR1 SEHNR and CDR2 FQNEAQ (reference sequence). The CDR3 is 16 amino acids. Trimming removed 2 bases at V and 5 bases at J, with 18 bases between.

The chain couples TRBV4-3 to TRBJ2-4; D is perhaps TRBD1 (6 bases). CDR1 and CDR2 (germline): LGHNA, YSLEER. V was clipped by 0 bases and J by 6 bases, with 6 bases between them. This CDR3 spans 13 amino acids. This CDR3 is CASSQDRGNIQYF. The CDR3 DNA reads as TGCGCCAGCAGCCAAGACAGGGGAAACATTCAGTACTTC.

The chain recombines TRBV9 with TRBJ2-3, with a possible D match to TRBD2 (7 bases). Germline CDR1 SGDLS, CDR2 YYNGEE. The CDR3 has 16 residues. The V end was cut by 4 bases, the J end by 4 bases, with 19 bases between. Here the CDR3 reads CASSPRGGASSDTQYF. Written as DNA, the CDR3 is TGTGCCAGCAGCCCAAGGGGGGGGGCCAGCTCAGATACGCAGTATTTT.

The chain uses TRBV7-9 and TRBJ2-6; 7 bases line up with TRBD1. Losses at the gene ends were 3 bases for V and 0 bases for J; bases not matched to a gene: 8. The CDR3 sequence is 18 residues long. Per the germline V gene, CDR1 is SEHNR and CDR2 is FQNEAQ (reference sequence). The CDR3 region has the DNA TGTGCCAGCAGCTTTCGACAGGGAGCGAGCTCTGGGGCCAACGTCCTGACTTTC. This translates into CASSFRQGASSGANVLTF. The full variable domain, in which reference TRBV7-9 and TRBJ2-6 provide the parts outside the CDR3, is DTGVSQNPRHKITKRGQNVTFRCDPISEHNRLYWYRQTLGQGPEFLTYFQNEAQLEKSRLLSDRFSAERPKGSFSTLEIQRTEQGDSAMYLCASSFRQGASSGANVLTFGAGSRLTVL.